This TCR beta chain was recovered during a study of T cell responses to AZD1222 COVID-19 vaccine. The CDR3 runs to 14 residues. Germline V CDR1 and CDR2: SGDLS, YYNGEE. Trimming stripped 4 bases from V and 8 bases from J, with 16 bases between. Here immunoSEQ multiplex PCR was the method, and the copy in TCRdb shows in-frame clones only, minus some. The sample carries almost 95,000 clones, 85% recorded once. The count of this clone is one. Its antigen is unknown. Findings of the study overall: Females made up more of the donors, who were largely white British, and clonal diversity may have come out too low. In the spike-specific TCR repertoire, nearly half reportedly target unmutated variant regions. Baseline antibody screening turned up just a handful of seropositive AZD1222 recipients. Repertoires were obtained only post-peak T cell response.

The sequencing here drew on peripheral blood, taken 28 days after the second AZD1222 dose. The V call is TRBV9, the J call TRBJ2-1; D is possibly TRBD1 or TRBD2 (7 bases each). This clonotype originated in an adult who received the AZD1222 COVID-19 vaccine. CDR3 amino acids: CASSSGGGRDEQFF. CDR3 nucleotides: TGTGCCAGCAGCTCAGGGGGGGGACGTGATGAGCAGTTCTTC.